This TCR beta chain was captured in a study of CD8 T cells in Susac syndrome. This CDR3 is built from 10 residues. V lost 6 bases and J 12 bases, leaving 9 bases between the germline ends. Germline V gene data show CDR1 as MNHEY and CDR2 as SMNVEV (reference sequence). A quantity of 0.5 to 1 ug RNA underwent reverse transcription using random hexamers. immunoSEQ multiplex PCR amplified TCR beta CDR3 across 54 Vbeta, 13 Jbeta. TCRdb recomputed calls from the immunoSEQ multiplex PCR reads with MiXCR, one row per CDR3 protein. The data show approximately 100,000 distinct CDR3 sequences, about 96% seen once.

This chain uses TRBV27 with TRBJ2-1; D remains unclear. This clonotype was obtained from a human donor in good health. Sequenced sample: CD4+ T cells from PBMCs. The CDR3 loop is CASRPLPQFF. The CDR3 DNA reads TGTGCCAGCAGGCCTCTCCCGCAGTTCTTC.